Included here is one T cell receptor beta chain sequence, with context. Assay: immunoSEQ multiplex PCR; the TCRdb copy retains only in-frame clones and omits some. The profile shows some 63,000 clones, 75% to 85% of them singletons. J gave up 3 bases and V 4 bases, and 11 bases lay outside the gene matches. Per the germline V gene, CDR1 is LGHNA and CDR2 is YNFKEQ. The CDR3 consists of 19 residues. Specified time point: pretreatment peripheral blood. Patients presented with locally advanced or metastatic urothelial carcinoma. The sample originates from a study of PD-L1 blockade in urothelial cancer. The source of this sequence is a man between 65 and 85 years old with urothelial cancer. Specimen: PBMCs, collected around atezolizumab (anti-PD-L1) treatment. This chain joins TRBV4-2 and TRBJ2-2; 13 bases fit TRBD2. The CDR3 loop reads CASSPTGGLAGDYTGELFF. CDR3 nucleotide sequence: TGTGCCAGCAGCCCCACAGGAGGACTAGCGGGAGACTACACCGGGGAGCTGTTTTTT.